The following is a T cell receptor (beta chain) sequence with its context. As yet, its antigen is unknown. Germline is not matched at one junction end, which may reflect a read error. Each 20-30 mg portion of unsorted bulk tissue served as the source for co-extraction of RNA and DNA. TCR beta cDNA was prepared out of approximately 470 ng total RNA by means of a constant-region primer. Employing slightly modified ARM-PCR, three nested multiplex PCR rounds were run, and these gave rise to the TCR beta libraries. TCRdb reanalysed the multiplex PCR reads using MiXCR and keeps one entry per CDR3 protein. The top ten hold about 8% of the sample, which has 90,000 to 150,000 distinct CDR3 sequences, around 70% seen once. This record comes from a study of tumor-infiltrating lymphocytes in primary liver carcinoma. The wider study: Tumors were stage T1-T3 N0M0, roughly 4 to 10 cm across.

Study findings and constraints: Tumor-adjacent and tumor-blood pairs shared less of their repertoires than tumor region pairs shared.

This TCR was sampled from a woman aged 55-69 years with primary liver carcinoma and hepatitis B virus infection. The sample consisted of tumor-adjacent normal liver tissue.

The DNA for the CDR3 is TGCGCCAGCAGGACTACAGGGGCTTTCACTACTGGAAACACCATATACTTT. This translates into CASRTTGAFTTGNTIYF. The rearrangement joins TRBV11-3 to TRBJ1-3; TRBD1 aligns across 7 bases. CDR3 length equals 17 residues. Germline V gives CDR1 SGHNT, CDR2 YENEEA.